The clone carrying this TCR beta chain was seen repeatedly, ten times or more. Its antigen is undetermined. The sample originates from a study of identical twins. Study conclusions and caveats: The same donors were not followed; conclusions instead depended on cross-sectional statistical analysis.

TCRdb processed the 5' RACE reads anew with MiXCR; each CDR3 protein has one entry. The sample shows 520,000 or so distinct CDR3 sequences, around 20% of them seen only once. This sample also belongs to another study, concerning T cells expressing NK-cell markers. This second report adds: For a handful of donors, these clonotypes were likewise the leading ones in the CD3+CD56-NKG2C+ fraction.

Sequencing used CD4+ T cells sorted from blood. This clonotype originated in a woman younger than 30 in good health.

The CDR3, as DNA: TGTGCCAGCAGTCAGACGAATACGCAGTATTTT. It specifies CASSQTNTQYF. V usage is TRBV12-3 or TRBV12-4 and J usage is TRBJ2-3; D is ambiguous. This CDR3 has 11 residues. Trimming shortened V by 5 bases and J by 7 bases, and 7 bases separated the two germline ends.